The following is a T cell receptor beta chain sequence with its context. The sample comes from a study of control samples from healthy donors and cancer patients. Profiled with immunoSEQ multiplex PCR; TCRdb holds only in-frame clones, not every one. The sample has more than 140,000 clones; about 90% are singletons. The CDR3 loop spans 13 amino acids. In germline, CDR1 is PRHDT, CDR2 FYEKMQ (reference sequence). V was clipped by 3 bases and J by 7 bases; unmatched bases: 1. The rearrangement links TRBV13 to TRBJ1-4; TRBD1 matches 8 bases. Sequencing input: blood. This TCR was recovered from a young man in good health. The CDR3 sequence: CASSFGQGEKLFF. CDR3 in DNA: TGTGCCAGCAGCTTCGGACAGGGTGAAAAACTGTTTTTT.